Below, one T cell receptor (beta chain) is given with its context. The V gene's germline CDR1 is SGHRS and CDR2 YFSETQ. The CDR3 loop spans 15 amino acids. V lost 2 bases, J lost 2 bases, and 4 bases stayed unmatched. The method was immunoSEQ multiplex PCR; TCRdb's version includes in-frame clones alone and lacks a portion of them. The sample contains roughly 180,000 clones, over 80% of which appear only once. The data originate from a study of blood T cell repertoires in COVID-19. Symptom resolution, clearance, or two negative PCRs marked the recovered donors of Cohort 3. Specimen: PBMCs or T cells enriched from blood (not recorded which). This TCR came from a woman in her fifties or sixties who had recovered from COVID-19. The V and J genes are TRBV5-1 and TRBJ2-7; 10 bases are a match to TRBD2. CDR3 protein: CASSLLAGTTYEQYF. The CDR3 nucleotides read TGCGCCAGCAGCTTACTAGCGGGGACAACCTACGAGCAGTACTTC.